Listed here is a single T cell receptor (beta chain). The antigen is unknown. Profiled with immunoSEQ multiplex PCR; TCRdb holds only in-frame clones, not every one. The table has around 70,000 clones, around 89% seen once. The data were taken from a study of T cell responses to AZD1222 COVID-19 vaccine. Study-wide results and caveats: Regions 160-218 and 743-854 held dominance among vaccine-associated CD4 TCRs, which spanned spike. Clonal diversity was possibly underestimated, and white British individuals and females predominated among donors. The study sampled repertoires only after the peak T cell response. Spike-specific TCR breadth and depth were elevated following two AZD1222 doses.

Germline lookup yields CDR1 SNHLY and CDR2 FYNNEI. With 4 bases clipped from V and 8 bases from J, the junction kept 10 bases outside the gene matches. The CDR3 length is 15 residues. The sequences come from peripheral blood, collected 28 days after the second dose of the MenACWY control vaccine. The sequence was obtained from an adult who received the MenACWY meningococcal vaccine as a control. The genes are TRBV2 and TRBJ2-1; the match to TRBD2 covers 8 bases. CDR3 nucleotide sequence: TGTGCCAGCAGTGGCGTAGCGGGACCCCCCGATGAGCAGTTCTTC. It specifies CASSGVAGPPDEQFF.